These T cell receptor beta chains were read from a single sample in a study of molecular identifiers for immune sequencing clone quantification. TCRdb itself ran the PCR reads through MiXCR, one entry per CDR3 protein. The sample has a few hundred thousand distinct CDR3 sequences; about 22% are singletons. The sequenced sample consisted of naive CD8+ T cells from blood, with Jurkat cell RNA spiked in. These receptors were collected from a human donor in good health. Some libraries in this study had Jurkat cell RNA spiked in. CDR3s include the opening cysteine and the closing phenylalanine or tryptophan. A D gene is named only where the DNA matches it firmly. Only part of the rows carry a size: once, few, many, or a class if the clone is expanded.

d_gene	j_gene	abundance	v_gene	CDR3nt	CDR3aa
NA	TRBJ2-1	few	TRBV7-3	TGTGCCAGCAGCTTATTGGTGGGCAATGAGCAGTTCTTC	CASSLLVGNEQFF
NA	TRBJ2-1	few	TRBV5-8	TGTGCCAGCAGCCCCCCGTTGCCCAGCCGCGTAAATGAGCAGTTCTTC	CASSPPLPSRVNEQFF
TRBD1	TRBJ2-1	NA	TRBV20-1	TGCAGTGCTCGGGACAGGGGGCAGGTGGGCAATGAGCAGTTCTTC	CSARDRGQVGNEQFF
NA	TRBJ2-3	NA	TRBV12-3/TRBV12-4	TGTGCAGCACTCTCGAGGGGGATGGATACGCAGTATTTT	CAALSRGMDTQYF
TRBD2	TRBJ2-2	NA	TRBV6-1	TGTGCCAGCAGTGAAATTATAGCGGGGTCCATCTCCGGGGAGCTGTTTTTT	CASSEIIAGSISGELFF
TRBD2	TRBJ2-3	many	TRBV9	TGTGCCAGCAGCGTCAACCCTAGCGGGGGCCTAGGTGTCACAGATACGCAGTATTTT	CASSVNPSGGLGVTDTQYF
TRBD2	TRBJ2-1	NA	TRBV25-1	TGTGCCAGCAGTGCCTCTAGCGGAGCCTACAATGAGCAGTTCTTC	CASSASSGAYNEQFF
NA	TRBJ2-7	many	TRBV6-1	TGTGCCAGCAGTGAGTACTTCTCCTACGAGCAGTACTTC	CASSEYFSYEQYF
TRBD2	TRBJ2-7	NA	TRBV19	TGTGCCAGTAGTATAGGACCCGGACTAGCGGGTGAATACGATGAGCAGTACTTC	CASSIGPGLAGEYDEQYF
TRBD1	TRBJ1-1	NA	TRBV5-3	TGTGCCAGCAGCATCGACAGGGCTATGAACACTGAAGCTTTCTTT	CASSIDRAMNTEAFF
TRBD2	TRBJ2-3	many	TRBV29-1	TGCAGCGTTGACCCCGGACTAGCGGGACCCAGCATTGTCACAGATACGCAGTATTTT	CSVDPGLAGPSIVTDTQYF
TRBD2	TRBJ2-3	many	TRBV7-9	TGTGCCAGCAGCTCGTCACTAGCGGGAGTAGCAGATACGCAGTATTTT	CASSSSLAGVADTQYF
NA	TRBJ2-7	NA	TRBV9	TGTGCCAGCAGCGTAGCTTACGGGGAGAGCTACGAGCAGTACTTC	CASSVAYGESYEQYF
NA	TRBJ1-6	NA	TRBV11-2	TGTGCCAGCAGCTTAGATCTGGGGGGATCACCCCTCCACTTT	CASSLDLGGSPLHF
NA	TRBJ2-7	many	TRBV7-9	TGTGCCAGCAGTTCCCTCAGGGGGGAAGGGTACGAGCAGTACTTC	CASSSLRGEGYEQYF
NA	TRBJ2-3	many	TRBV7-9	TGTGCCAGCAGCCACATGACAGGAACAGATACGCAGTATTTT	CASSHMTGTDTQYF
NA	TRBJ1-1	once	TRBV7-9	TGTGCCTGCAGCCCCTCTCTCGCGGGGGACACTGAAGCTTTCTTT	CACSPSLAGDTEAFF
TRBD2	TRBJ2-7	NA	TRBV5-1	TGCGCCAGCAGCTCCCTACCTGCGACTAGCGGTAGCTACGAGCAGTACTTC	CASSSLPATSGSYEQYF
NA	TRBJ2-5	NA	TRBV30	TGTGCCTGGAGGTTTAGCGGATCCCAAGAGACCCAGTACTTC	CAWRFSGSQETQYF
NA	TRBJ2-3	many	TRBV9	TGTGCCAGCAGCGTAGCTGGGGTTGGCACAGATACGCAGTATTTT	CASSVAGVGTDTQYF
NA	TRBJ2-7	NA	TRBV7-9	TGTGCCAGCAGCTTATCCGAGGGGAGGAACGGCTTC	CASSLSEGRNGF
NA	TRBJ2-7	few	TRBV4-2	TGTGCCAGCAGCCAAGATAACGGCGGGTACGTCGGGCAGTACTTC	CASSQDNGGYVGQYF
NA	TRBJ2-3	many	TRBV3-1	TGTGCCAGCAGCCAAGGAATGATCGCTAGCACAGATACGCAGTATTTT	CASSQGMIASTDTQYF
TRBD2	TRBJ2-2	NA	TRBV24-1	TGTGCCACCCAACCCAAGACTAGCGGGAGTGCCTTGAAGGAGCTGTTTTTT	CATQPKTSGSALKELFF
NA	TRBJ2-7	many	TRBV13	TGTGCCAGCAGCCATAGAGAAGACCCTCCCTACGAGCAGTACTTC	CASSHREDPPYEQYF
NA	TRBJ1-4	few	TRBV5-4	TGTGCCAGCAGCATCCATGGACAACCAACAAATGAAAAACTGTTTTTT	CASSIHGQPTNEKLFF
NA	TRBJ1-1	few	TRBV7-3	TGTGCCAGCAGCTTAAGTGAGGGGGGACTGAACACTGAAGCTTTCTTT	CASSLSEGGLNTEAFF
TRBD1	TRBJ2-1	few	TRBV25-1	TGTGCCAGCAGTGGACAGGGGGCGGGGAATGAGCAGTTCTTC	CASSGQGAGNEQFF
TRBD1	TRBJ2-2	few	TRBV7-9	TGTGCCAGCAGCTTACTGACAGGGAAAAACACCGGGGAGCTGTTTTTT	CASSLLTGKNTGELFF
NA	TRBJ1-5	many	TRBV15	TGTGCCACCAGCAGTTTAGGGGAGGATCAGCCCCAGCATTTT	CATSSLGEDQPQHF
NA	TRBJ1-2	NA	TRBV13	TGTGCCGGCAGCTTATTAGAAAACTATGGCTACACCTTC	CAGSLLENYGYTF
NA	TRBJ2-7	few	TRBV20-1	TGCAGTGCTAGAGATGGACGGTTCTACGAGCAGTACTTC	CSARDGRFYEQYF
TRBD2	TRBJ2-5	few	TRBV20-1	TGCAGTGCTAGCTTTGGACTAGGCCAAGAGACCCAGTACTTC	CSASFGLGQETQYF
NA	TRBJ2-7	NA	TRBV20-1	TGCAGTGCTAGGGACAGAACAACCCACGAGCAGTACTTC	CSARDRTTHEQYF
NA	TRBJ2-2	many	TRBV6-6	TGTGCCAGCAGTTCGTCAGGGGTAAACACCGGGGAGCTGTTTTTT	CASSSSGVNTGELFF
TRBD1	TRBJ2-2	NA	TRBV12-3/TRBV12-4	TGTGCCAGCAGCTCCACATTCGCGGGACAGGGGCGTCCCGGGGAGCTGTTTTTT	CASSSTFAGQGRPGELFF
TRBD2	TRBJ2-1	NA	TRBV12-3/TRBV12-4	TGTGCCAGCAGTTTCGGGACTAGCGGGAGGTTGTCAAATGAGCGGTTCTTC	CASSFGTSGRLSNERFF
TRBD2	TRBJ2-7	NA	TRBV28	TGTGCCAGCAGCCCTTCCGGGGGTAGCGGGAGCTACGAGCAGTACTTC	CASSPSGGSGSYEQYF
NA	TRBJ1-1	many	TRBV28	TGTGCCAGCTCCGGCTTCAGGACTGAAGCTTTCTTT	CASSGFRTEAFF
NA	TRBJ2-4	NA	TRBV11-2	TGTGCCAGCAGCACCCCGACCGAGCGACTAGCCAAAAACATTCAGTACTTC	CASSTPTERLAKNIQYF
NA	TRBJ1-5	many	TRBV28	TGTGCCAGCAGATTAAATCTAAATCAGCCCCAGCATTTT	CASRLNLNQPQHF
NA	TRBJ2-2	NA	TRBV9	TGTGCCAGCAGCGTACAAGGGTGGGGGAGTCGGGCCGGGGAGCTGTTTTTT	CASSVQGWGSRAGELFF
TRBD1	TRBJ1-1	many	TRBV7-9	TGTGCCAACGGGGGACAGGGACTGAACACTGAAGCTTTCTTT	CANGGQGLNTEAFF